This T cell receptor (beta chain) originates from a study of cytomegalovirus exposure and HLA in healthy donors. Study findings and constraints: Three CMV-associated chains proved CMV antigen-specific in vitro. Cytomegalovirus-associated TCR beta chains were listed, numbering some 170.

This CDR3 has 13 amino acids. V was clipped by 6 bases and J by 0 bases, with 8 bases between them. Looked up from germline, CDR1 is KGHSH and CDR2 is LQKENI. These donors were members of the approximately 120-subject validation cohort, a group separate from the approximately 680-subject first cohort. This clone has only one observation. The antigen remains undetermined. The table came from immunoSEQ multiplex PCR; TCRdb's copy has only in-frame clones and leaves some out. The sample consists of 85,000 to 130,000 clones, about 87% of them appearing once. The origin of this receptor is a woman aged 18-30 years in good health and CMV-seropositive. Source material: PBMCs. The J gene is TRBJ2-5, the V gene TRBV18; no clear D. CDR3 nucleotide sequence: TGTGCCAGCTCTTTCTCGTACCAAGAGACCCAGTACTTC. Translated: CASSFSYQETQYF.